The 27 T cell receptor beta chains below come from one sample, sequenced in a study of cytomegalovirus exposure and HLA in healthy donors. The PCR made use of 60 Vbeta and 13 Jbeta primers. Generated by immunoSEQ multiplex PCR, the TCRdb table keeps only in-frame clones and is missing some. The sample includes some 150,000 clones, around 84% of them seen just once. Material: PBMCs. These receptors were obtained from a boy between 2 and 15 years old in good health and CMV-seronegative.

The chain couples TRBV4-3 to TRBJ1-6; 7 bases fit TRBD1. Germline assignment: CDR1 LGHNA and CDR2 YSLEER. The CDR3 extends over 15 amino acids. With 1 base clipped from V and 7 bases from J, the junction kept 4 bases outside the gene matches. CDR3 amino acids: CASSQGTGANSPLHF. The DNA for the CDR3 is TGCGCCAGCAGCCAAGGAACAGGGGCCAATTCACCCCTCCACTTT.

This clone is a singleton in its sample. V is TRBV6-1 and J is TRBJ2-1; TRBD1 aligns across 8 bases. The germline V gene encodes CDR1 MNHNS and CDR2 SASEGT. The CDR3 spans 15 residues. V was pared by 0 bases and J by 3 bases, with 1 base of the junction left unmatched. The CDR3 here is CASSEAGQDYNEQFF. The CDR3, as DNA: TGTGCCAGCAGTGAAGCGGGACAGGACTACAATGAGCAGTTCTTC.

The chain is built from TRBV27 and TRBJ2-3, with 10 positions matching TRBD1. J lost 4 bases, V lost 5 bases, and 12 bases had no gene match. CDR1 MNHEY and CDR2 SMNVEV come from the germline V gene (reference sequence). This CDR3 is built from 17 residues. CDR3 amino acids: CASSGFGTGVLSDTQYF. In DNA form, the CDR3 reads TGTGCCAGCAGTGGGTTCGGGACAGGGGTCTTATCAGATACGCAGTATTTT.

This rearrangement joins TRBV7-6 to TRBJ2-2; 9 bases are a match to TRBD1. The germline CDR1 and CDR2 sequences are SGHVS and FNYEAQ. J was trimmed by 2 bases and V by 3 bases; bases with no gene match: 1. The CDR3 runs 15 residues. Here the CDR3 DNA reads TGTGCCAGCAGCTTGGGACAGGGTAACACCGGGGAGCTGTTTTTT. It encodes CASSLGQGNTGELFF.

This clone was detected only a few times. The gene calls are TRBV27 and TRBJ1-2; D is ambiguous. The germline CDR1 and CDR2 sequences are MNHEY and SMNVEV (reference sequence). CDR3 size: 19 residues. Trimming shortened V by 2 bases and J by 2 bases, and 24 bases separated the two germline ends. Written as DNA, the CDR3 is TGTGCCAGCAGTTTACTTCCCCCACCCCGTGGGAGTACCAACTATGGCTACACCTTC. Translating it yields CASSLLPPPRGSTNYGYTF.

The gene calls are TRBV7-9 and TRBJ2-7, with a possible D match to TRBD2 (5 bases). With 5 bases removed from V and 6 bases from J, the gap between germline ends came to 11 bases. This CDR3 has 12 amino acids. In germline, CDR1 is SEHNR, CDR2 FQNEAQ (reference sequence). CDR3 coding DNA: TGTGCCAGCAGCAACGGACTGGGCGAGCAGTACTTC. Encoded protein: CASSNGLGEQYF.

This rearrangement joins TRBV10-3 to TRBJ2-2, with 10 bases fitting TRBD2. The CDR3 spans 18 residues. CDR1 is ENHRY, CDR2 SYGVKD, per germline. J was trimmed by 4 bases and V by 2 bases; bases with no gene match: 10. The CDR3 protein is CAISELFLAGEGTGELFF. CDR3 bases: TGTGCCATCAGTGAGCTTTTTCTAGCGGGAGAAGGCACCGGGGAGCTGTTTTTT.

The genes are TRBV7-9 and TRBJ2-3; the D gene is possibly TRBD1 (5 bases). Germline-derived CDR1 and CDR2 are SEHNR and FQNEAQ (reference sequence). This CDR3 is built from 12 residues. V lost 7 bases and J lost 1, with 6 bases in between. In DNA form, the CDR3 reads TGTGCCAGCAAGGGGCGCACAGATACGCAGTATTTT. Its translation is CASKGRTDTQYF. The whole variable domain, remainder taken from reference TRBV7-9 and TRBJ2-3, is DTGVSQNPRHKITKRGQNVTFRCDPISEHNRLYWYRQTLGQGPEFLTYFQNEAQLEKSRLLSDRFSAERPKGSFSTLEIQRTEQGDSAMYLCASKGRTDTQYFGPGTRLTVL.

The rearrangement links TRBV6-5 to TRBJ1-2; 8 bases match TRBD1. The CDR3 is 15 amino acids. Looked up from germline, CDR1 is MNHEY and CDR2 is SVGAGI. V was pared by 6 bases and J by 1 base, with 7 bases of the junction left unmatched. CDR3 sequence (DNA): TGTGCCAGCAGCGGCAGGGGGCTCGATAACTATGGCTACACCTTC. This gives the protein CASSGRGLDNYGYTF.

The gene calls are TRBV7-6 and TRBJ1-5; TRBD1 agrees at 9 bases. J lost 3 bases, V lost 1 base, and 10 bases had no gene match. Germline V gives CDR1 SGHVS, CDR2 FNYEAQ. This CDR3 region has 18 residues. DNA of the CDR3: TGTGCCAGCAGCTTAGACGTGGGACAGGGTTGGGTCAATCAGCCCCAGCATTTT. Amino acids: CASSLDVGQGWVNQPQHF.

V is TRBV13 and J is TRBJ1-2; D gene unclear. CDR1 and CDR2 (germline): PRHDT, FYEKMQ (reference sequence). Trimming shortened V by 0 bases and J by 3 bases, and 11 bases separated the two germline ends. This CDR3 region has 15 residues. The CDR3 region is CASSLGLSIYYGYTF. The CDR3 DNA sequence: TGTGCCAGCAGCTTAGGCCTGTCTATCTACTATGGCTACACCTTC.

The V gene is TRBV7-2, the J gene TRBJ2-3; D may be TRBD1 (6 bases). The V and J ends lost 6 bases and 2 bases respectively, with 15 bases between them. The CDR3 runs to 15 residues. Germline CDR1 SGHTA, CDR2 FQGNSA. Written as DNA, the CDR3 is TGTGCCAGCAGATCGTCGGACAGCCCCACAGATACGCAGTATTTT. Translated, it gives CASRSSDSPTDTQYF.

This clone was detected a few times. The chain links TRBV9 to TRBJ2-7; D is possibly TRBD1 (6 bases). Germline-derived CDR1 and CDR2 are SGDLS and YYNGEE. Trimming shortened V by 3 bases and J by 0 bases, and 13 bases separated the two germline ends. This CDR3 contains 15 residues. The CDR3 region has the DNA TGTGCCAGCAGCGCCGGGACACAGAGCTCCTACGAGCAGTACTTC. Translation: CASSAGTQSSYEQYF.

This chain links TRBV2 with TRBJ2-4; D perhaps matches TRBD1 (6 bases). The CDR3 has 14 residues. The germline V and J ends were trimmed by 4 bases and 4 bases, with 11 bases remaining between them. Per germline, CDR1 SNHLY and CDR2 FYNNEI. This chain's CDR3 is CASSVPQGKNIQYF. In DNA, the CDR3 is TGTGCCAGCAGTGTTCCCCAGGGGAAAAACATTCAGTACTTC. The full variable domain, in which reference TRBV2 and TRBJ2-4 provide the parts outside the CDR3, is EPEVTQTPSHQVTQMGQEVILRCVPISNHLYFYWYRQILGQKVEFLVSFYNNEISEKSEIFDDQFSVERPDGSNFTLKIRSTKLEDSAMYFCASSVPQGKNIQYFGAGTRLSVL.

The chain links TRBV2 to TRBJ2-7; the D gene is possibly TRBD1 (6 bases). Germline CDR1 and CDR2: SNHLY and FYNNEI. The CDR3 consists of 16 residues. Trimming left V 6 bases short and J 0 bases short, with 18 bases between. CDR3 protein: CASSAQGSLSSYEQYF. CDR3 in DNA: TGTGCCAGCAGCGCACAGGGAAGTCTCAGCTCCTACGAGCAGTACTTC.

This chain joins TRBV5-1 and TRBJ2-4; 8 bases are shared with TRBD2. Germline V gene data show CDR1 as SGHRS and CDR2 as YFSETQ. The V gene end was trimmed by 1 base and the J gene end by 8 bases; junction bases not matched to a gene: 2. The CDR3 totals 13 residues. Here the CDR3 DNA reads TGCGCCAGCAGCTTGCGGGAGGGGGACATTCAGTACTTC. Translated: CASSLREGDIQYF.

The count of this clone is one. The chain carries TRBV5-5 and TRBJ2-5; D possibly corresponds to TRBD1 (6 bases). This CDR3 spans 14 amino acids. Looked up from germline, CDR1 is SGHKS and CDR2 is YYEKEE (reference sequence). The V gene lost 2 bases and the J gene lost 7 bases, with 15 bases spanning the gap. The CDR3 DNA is TGTGCCAGCAGCTTTATGGTCCAACAGGGGACCCAGTACTTC. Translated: CASSFMVQQGTQYF.

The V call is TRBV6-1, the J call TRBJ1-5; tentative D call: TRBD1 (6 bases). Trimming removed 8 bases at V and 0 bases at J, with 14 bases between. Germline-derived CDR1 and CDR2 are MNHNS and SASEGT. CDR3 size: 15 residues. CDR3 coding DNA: TGTGCCAGCGCTCTGGCAGGGGATAGCAATCAGCCCCAGCATTTT. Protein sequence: CASALAGDSNQPQHF.

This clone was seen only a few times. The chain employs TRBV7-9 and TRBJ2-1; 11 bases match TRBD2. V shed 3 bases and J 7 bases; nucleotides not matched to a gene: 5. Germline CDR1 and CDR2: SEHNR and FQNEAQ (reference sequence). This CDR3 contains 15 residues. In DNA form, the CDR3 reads TGTGCCAGCAGCTTTTGGGCTAGCGGGGGGAATGAGCAGTTCTTC. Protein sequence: CASSFWASGGNEQFF.

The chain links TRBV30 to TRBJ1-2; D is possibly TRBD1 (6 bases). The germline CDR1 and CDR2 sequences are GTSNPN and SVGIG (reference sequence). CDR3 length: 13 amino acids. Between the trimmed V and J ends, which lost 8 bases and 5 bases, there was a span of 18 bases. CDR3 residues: CAGSTGTGYGYTF. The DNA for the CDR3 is TGTGCCGGAAGTACAGGGACGGGGTATGGCTACACCTTC.

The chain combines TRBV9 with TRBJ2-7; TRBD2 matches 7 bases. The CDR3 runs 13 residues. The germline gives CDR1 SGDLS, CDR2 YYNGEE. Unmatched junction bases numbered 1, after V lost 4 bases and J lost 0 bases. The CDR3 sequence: CASSQRDSYEQYF. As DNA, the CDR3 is TGTGCCAGCAGCCAGCGGGACTCCTACGAGCAGTACTTC.

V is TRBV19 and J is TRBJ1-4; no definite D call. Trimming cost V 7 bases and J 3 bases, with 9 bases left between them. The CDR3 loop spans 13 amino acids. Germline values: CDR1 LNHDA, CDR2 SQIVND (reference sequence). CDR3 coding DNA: TGTGCCAGTACAAGAGGGTCTAATGAAAAACTGTTTTTT. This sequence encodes CASTRGSNEKLFF.

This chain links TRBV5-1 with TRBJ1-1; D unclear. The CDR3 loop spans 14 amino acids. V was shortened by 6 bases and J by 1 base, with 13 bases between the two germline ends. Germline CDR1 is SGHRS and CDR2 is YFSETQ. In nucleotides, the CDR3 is TGCGCCAGCAACCCAGACTACTCGAACACTGAAGCTTTCTTT. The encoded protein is CASNPDYSNTEAFF.

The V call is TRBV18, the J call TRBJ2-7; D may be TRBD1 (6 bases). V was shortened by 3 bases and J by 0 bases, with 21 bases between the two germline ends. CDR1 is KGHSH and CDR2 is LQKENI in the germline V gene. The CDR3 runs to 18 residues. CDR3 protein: CASSPFLLRQGNSYEQYF. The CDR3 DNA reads TGTGCCAGCTCACCGTTCTTGTTGAGGCAGGGGAACTCCTACGAGCAGTACTTC.

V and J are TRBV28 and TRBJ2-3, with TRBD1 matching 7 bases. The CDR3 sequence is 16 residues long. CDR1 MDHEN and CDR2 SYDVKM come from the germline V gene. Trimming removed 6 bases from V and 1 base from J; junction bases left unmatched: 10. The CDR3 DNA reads TGTGCCAGCAGCCCGACAGGGCCCATCGGCACAGATACGCAGTATTTT. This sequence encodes CASSPTGPIGTDTQYF.

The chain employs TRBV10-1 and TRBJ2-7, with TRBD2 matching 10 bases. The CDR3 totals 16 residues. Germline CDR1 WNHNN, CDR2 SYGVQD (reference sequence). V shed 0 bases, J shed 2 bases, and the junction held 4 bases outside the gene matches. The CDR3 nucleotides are TGCGCCAGCAGTGAGTCGAAAACTAGCGGGGCCTACGAGCAGTACTTC. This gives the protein CASSESKTSGAYEQYF.

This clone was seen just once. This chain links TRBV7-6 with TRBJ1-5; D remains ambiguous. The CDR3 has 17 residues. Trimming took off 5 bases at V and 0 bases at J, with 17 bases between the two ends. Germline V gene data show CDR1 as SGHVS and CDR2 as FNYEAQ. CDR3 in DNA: TGTGCCAGCAGCCTCCTCCCCATGGAGAATAGCAATCAGCCCCAGCATTTT. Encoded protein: CASSLLPMENSNQPQHF.